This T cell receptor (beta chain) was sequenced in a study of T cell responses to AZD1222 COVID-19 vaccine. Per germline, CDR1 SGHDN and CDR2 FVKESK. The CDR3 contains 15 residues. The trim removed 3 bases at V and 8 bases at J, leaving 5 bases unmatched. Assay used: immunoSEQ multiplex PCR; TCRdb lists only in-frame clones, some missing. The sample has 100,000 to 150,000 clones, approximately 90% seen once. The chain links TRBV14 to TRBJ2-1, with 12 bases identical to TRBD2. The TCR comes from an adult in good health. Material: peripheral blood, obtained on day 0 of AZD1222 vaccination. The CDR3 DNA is TGTGCCAGCAGCCACGGACTAGCGGGACGAGATGAGCAGTTCTTC. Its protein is CASSHGLAGRDEQFF.